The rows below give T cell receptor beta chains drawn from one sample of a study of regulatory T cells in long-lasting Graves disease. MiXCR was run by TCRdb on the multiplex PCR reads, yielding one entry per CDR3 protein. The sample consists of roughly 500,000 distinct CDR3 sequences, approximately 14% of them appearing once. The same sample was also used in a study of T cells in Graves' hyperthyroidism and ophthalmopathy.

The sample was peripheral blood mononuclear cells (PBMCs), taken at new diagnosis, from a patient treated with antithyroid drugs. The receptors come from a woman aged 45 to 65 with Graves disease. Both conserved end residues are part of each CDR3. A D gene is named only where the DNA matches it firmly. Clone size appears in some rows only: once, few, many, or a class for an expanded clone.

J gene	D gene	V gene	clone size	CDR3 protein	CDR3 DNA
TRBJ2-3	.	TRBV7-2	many	CASRLLVDTQYF	TGTGCCAGCAGACTACTAGTGGATACGCAGTATTTT
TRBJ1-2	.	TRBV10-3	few	CAISAGEGHGYTF	TGTGCCATCAGTGCCGGAGAAGGACATGGCTACACCTTC
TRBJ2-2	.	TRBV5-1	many	CASKPAPNTGELFF	TGCGCCAGCAAGCCCGCGCCGAACACCGGGGAGCTGTTTTTT
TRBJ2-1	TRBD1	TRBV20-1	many	CSAIRDSSSYNEQFF	TGCAGTGCCATTAGGGACAGCAGCTCCTACAATGAGCAGTTCTTC
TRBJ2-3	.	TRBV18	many	CASSPALAYKGDTQYF	TGTGCCAGCTCACCGGCCCTGGCATACAAGGGGGATACGCAGTATTTT
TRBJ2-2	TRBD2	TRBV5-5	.	CASSSPSGRNTGELFF	TGTGCCAGCAGCTCCCCAAGCGGGAGGAACACCGGGGAGCTGTTTTTT
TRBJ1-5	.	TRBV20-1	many	CSARGEIQPQHF	TGCAGTGCTAGAGGTGAGATCCAGCCCCAGCATTTT
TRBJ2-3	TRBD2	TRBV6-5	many	CASSYSHFSGRHIDTQYF	TGTGCCAGCAGTTACTCTCATTTTAGCGGGAGACATATAGATACGCAGTATTTT
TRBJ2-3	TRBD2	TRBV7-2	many	CASSTGLANTDTQYF	TGTGCCAGCAGCACGGGACTAGCGAACACAGATACGCAGTATTTT
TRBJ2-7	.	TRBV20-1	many	CSARDHRDSYEQYF	TGCAGTGCTAGAGATCACAGGGATTCCTACGAGCAGTACTTC
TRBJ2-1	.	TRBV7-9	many	CASSLQRVPYNEQFF	TGTGCCAGCAGCTTACAGCGGGTTCCCTACAATGAGCAGTTCTTC
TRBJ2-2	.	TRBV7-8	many	CASSLTTTTRQTGELFF	TGTGCCAGCAGCTTAACAACCACAACCCGACAGACCGGGGAGCTGTTTTTT
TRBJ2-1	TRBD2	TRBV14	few	CASSQSIGGSWNEQFF	TGTGCCAGCAGCCAATCAATTGGCGGGAGTTGGAATGAGCAGTTCTTC
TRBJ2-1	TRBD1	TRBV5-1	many	CASGTGIYNEQFF	TGCGCCAGCGGGACAGGGATATACAATGAGCAGTTCTTC
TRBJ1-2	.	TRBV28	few	CASSLSSGLGYTF	TGTGCCAGCAGTTTGTCTTCAGGGTTAGGCTACACCTTC
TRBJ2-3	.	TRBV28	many	CASLAAGGASTDTQYF	TGTGCCAGCCTCGCAGCGGGTGGAGCTAGCACAGATACGCAGTATTTT
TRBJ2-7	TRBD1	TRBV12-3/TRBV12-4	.	CASSLGQGATYEQYF	TGTGCCAGCAGTTTAGGACAGGGGGCTACCTACGAGCAGTACTTC
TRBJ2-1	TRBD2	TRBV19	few	CASSTPDRDIRSGTLPAYNEQFF	TGTGCCAGTAGTACCCCAGACAGAGACATTCGGAGCGGGACCCTCCCTGCCTACAATGAGCAGTTCTTC
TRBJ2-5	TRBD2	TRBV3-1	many	CASSQDQLAGGGKTQYF	TGTGCCAGCAGCCAAGATCAACTAGCGGGAGGTGGAAAGACCCAGTACTTC
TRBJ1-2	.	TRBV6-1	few	CASAIRNGYTF	TGTGCCAGCGCTATCAGGAATGGCTACACCTTC
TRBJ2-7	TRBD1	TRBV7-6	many	CASSPGQGFEQYF	TGTGCCAGCAGCCCCGGACAGGGGTTCGAGCAGTACTTC
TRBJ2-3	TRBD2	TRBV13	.	CASSLGEASGPLSTDTQYF	TGTGCCAGCAGCTTAGGGGAGGCTAGCGGGCCTCTTAGCACAGATACGCAGTATTTT
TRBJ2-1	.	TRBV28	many	CASIEYNEQFF	TGTGCCAGCATCGAATACAATGAGCAGTTCTTC
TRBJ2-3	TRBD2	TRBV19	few	CASSIGPSGSETDTQYF	TGTGCCAGTAGTATAGGTCCTAGCGGGAGTGAGACAGATACGCAGTATTTT
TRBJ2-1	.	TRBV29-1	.	CSVWAGDDNEQFF	TGCAGCGTTTGGGCCGGGGACGACAATGAGCAGTTCTTC
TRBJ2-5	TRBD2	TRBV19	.	CASSMLAGDQETQYF	TGTGCCAGTAGTATGCTAGCGGGAGATCAAGAGACCCAGTACTTC
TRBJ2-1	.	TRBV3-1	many	CASTPRGVAHNEQFF	TGTGCCAGCACCCCAAGGGGAGTAGCTCACAATGAGCAGTTCTTC
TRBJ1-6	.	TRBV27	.	CASSVDRLRSPLHF	TGTGCCAGCAGTGTGGACAGACTAAGGTCACCCCTCCACTTT
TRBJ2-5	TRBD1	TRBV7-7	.	CASSPTGFGETQYF	TGTGCTAGCAGCCCGACAGGGTTCGGAGAGACCCAGTACTTC
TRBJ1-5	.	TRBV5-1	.	CASSPGLFSNQPQHF	TGTGCCAGCAGTCCAGGGTTGTTTAGCAATCAGCCCCAGCATTTT
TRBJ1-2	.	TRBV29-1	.	CSVENPDNYGYTF	TGCAGCGTTGAGAACCCGGACAACTATGGCTACACCTTC
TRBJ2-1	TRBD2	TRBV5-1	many	CASSLGGGRAYEQFF	TGCGCCAGCAGCTTGGGAGGCGGGAGGGCCTATGAGCAGTTCTTC
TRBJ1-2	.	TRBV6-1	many	CASSEGANLNYGYTF	TGTGCCAGCAGTGAAGGGGCAAACCTTAACTATGGCTACACCTTC